The sequence of this T cell receptor beta chain was determined in a study of blood T cells in healthy people across ages. Points from the study as a whole: Underestimates were what the diversity estimates from one million T cells were considered to be.

Using a J-beta primer mix together with a sample-barcoded 5' primer, a second PCR was run for about 6 to 11 cycles. TCRdb reprocessed the 5' RACE reads with MiXCR, giving one entry per CDR3 protein. The sample shows about 930,000 distinct CDR3 sequences, almost 30% of them seen only once. This clonotype was counted at least ten times. Its antigen is not identified. This CDR3 comprises 16 residues. Germline V gene lookup returns CDR1 SGHVS and CDR2 FNYEAQ. Trimming took off 1 base at V and 5 bases at J, with 17 bases between the two ends. These records were also assigned to another study, of T cells of mothers and their children. That work states: The donors comprised over 5 children and their three healthy Caucasian mothers. The extracted RNA was employed in its entirety for cDNA synthesis, at roughly 1.4 ug per 15 ul. Normalized overlap was always slightly, never significantly, higher in related than unrelated mother-child pairs.

This receptor was taken from a woman in her thirties or forties in good health. The V gene is TRBV7-6, the J gene TRBJ2-5, with D possibly matching TRBD2 (6 bases). The sample comprised blood. In nucleotides, the CDR3 is TGTGCCAGCAGCTTAGTCGCCACGGGACTCTCGGAGACCCAGTACTTC. Translating gives CASSLVATGLSETQYF.